Listed here is a single T cell receptor beta chain. The data are from a study of cytotoxic CD8 clonotypes in ibrutinib-treated CLL. The CDR3 is made up of 16 amino acids. Trimming cost V 4 bases and J 4 bases, with 17 bases left between them. Looked up from germline, CDR1 is LGHNA and CDR2 is YSLEER. Produced via immunoSEQ multiplex PCR; TCRdb's table is partial and in-frame only. The sample consists of about 130,000 clones, approximately 83% of them appearing once. This clonotype was sampled from a human donor with chronic lymphocytic leukemia. The specimen comprised PBMCs, sampled after 24 months of ibrutinib treatment. This rearrangement joins TRBV4-3 to TRBJ2-1; D is possibly TRBD2 (5 bases). CDR3 nucleotides: TGCGCCAGCAGCCCCGCTAGCTACGCTCTATACAATGAGCAGTTCTTC. Translation gives CASSPASYALYNEQFF.